The 15 T cell receptor beta chains given below trace back to one sample, sequenced in a study of cytomegalovirus exposure and HLA in healthy donors. Amplification used 60 Vbeta primers and 13 Jbeta primers. Repertoires were generated with immunoSEQ multiplex PCR, while TCRdb's copy carries only in-frame clones and drops some. Among about 160,000 clones, 73% were seen once, and the ten largest hold about 1.5%. Sequencing was performed on PBMCs. These receptors came from a woman under 30 in good health and CMV-seronegative.

The chain uses TRBV7-2 and TRBJ1-4; D is ambiguous. The CDR3 loop spans 15 amino acids. V lost 5 bases, J lost 0 bases, and 10 bases lay in between. Looked up from germline, CDR1 is SGHTA and CDR2 is FQGNSA. The CDR3 spells CASSGYRATNEKLFF. CDR3 DNA: TGTGCCAGCAGCGGATACAGAGCAACTAATGAAAAACTGTTTTTT.

This sequence joins TRBV2 and TRBJ1-5; 12 nucleotides agree with TRBD1. The CDR3 is made up of 14 amino acids. Per germline, CDR1 SNHLY and CDR2 FYNNEI. V trimming: 6 bases; J trimming: 9 bases; junction bases outside the gene matches: 6. CDR3 protein: CASRGTGGLTPQHF. CDR3 sequence (DNA): TGTGCCAGCAGAGGGACAGGGGGCTTGACGCCCCAGCATTTT.

V and J are TRBV30 and TRBJ2-1, with a tentative D call TRBD2 (5 bases). Germline CDR1 GTSNPN, CDR2 SVGIG (reference sequence). The CDR3 length is 15 residues. The V end lost 4 bases, the J end lost 7 bases, and 20 bases lay between the germline ends. The CDR3 DNA sequence: TGTGCCTGGAAGCCCCGGTCGGGATCTCGGAATGAGCAGTTCTTC. It yields the protein CAWKPRSGSRNEQFF.

The J gene is TRBJ2-5, the V gene TRBV9; the match to TRBD1 covers 8 bases. Looked up from germline, CDR1 is SGDLS and CDR2 is YYNGEE. This CDR3 region has 14 residues. Trimming took 3 bases from V and 2 from J; bases not matched to a gene: 3. The chain's CDR3 is CASSGTGRQETQYF. The DNA of the CDR3 is TGTGCCAGCAGCGGGACAGGGCGGCAAGAGACCCAGTACTTC.

The rearrangement joins TRBV5-1 to TRBJ1-1, with a tentative D call TRBD1 (6 bases). With 0 bases removed from V and 0 bases from J, the gap between germline ends came to 12 bases. The CDR3 is 16 amino acids. Germline CDR1 is SGHRS and CDR2 is YFSETQ. The chain's CDR3 is CASSLDQGTLNTEAFF. CDR3 sequence (DNA): TGCGCCAGCAGCTTGGACCAGGGGACCCTGAACACTGAAGCTTTCTTT.

This CDR3 is CASSTPRAEAFF. The CDR3 DNA sequence: TGTGCCAGCAGCACGCCTCGGGCTGAAGCTTTCTTT. The gene calls are TRBV13 and TRBJ1-1; D unresolved. Germline V gives CDR1 PRHDT, CDR2 FYEKMQ (reference sequence). The CDR3 is 12 residues long. V lost 5 bases and J 6 bases, leaving 10 bases between the germline ends. The complete variable domain, with remaining parts taken from reference TRBV13 and TRBJ1-1, reads AAGVIQSPRHLIKEKRETATLKCYPIPRHDTVYWYQQGPGQDPQFLISFYEKMQSDKGSIPDRFSAQQFSDYHSELNMSSLELGDSALYFCASSTPRAEAFFGQGTRLTVV.

The CDR3 nucleotides read TGTGCCAGCAGCCTCGGACAGGGGGATCAGCCCCAGCATTTT. It encodes CASSLGQGDQPQHF. The V and J genes are TRBV9 and TRBJ1-5; 10 nucleotides line up with TRBD1. Germline V gene sequence: CDR1 SGDLS, CDR2 YYNGEE. The CDR3 is 14 amino acids. Trimming cost V 4 bases and J 5 bases; bases outside gene matches: 3.

The V call is TRBV19, the J call TRBJ1-2; D unresolved. The CDR3 length is 14 residues. Looked up from germline, CDR1 is LNHDA and CDR2 is SQIVND (reference sequence). Trimming took 2 bases from V and 4 from J, leaving 11 bases between them. This chain's CDR3 is CASSIIQVGYGYTF. The CDR3, as DNA: TGTGCCAGTAGTATAATCCAGGTTGGCTATGGCTACACCTTC.

This sequence joins TRBV9 and TRBJ2-2; D is possibly TRBD2 (7 bases). This CDR3 is 16 amino acids long. V lost 1 base and J 5 bases, leaving 15 bases between the germline ends. The germline V gene has CDR1 SGDLS and CDR2 YYNGEE. This CDR3 is CASSVRGGLGTGELFF. The CDR3 coding sequence is TGTGCCAGCAGCGTAAGGGGGGGCCTGGGGACCGGGGAGCTGTTTTTT. Based on the CDR3 plus reference TRBV9 and TRBJ2-2, the full variable domain is DSGVTQTPKHLITATGQRVTLRCSPRSGDLSVYWYQQSLDQGLQFLIQYYNGEERAKGNILERFSAQQFPDLHSELNLSSLELGDSALYFCASSVRGGLGTGELFFGEGSRLTVL.

This clone has just one count. One end of the junction is discordant with germline, which a read error may explain. The gene calls are TRBV28 and TRBJ2-6, with D perhaps TRBD1 (6 bases). The length of the CDR3 is 15 residues. Looked up from germline, CDR1 is MDHEN and CDR2 is SYDVKM. CDR3 nucleotide sequence: TGTGCCAGCAGGCCCCAGACTCTGGGGGCCAACGGCCTGACTTTC. Protein sequence: CASRPQTLGANGLTF.

This sequence joins TRBV19 and TRBJ2-7, with D perhaps matching TRBD1 (7 bases). The CDR3 runs to 12 residues. Looked up from germline, CDR1 is LNHDA and CDR2 is SQIVND (reference sequence). V dropped 4 bases and J dropped 6 bases, with 10 bases sitting between them. CDR3 DNA: TGTGCCAGTAGTACCCAGGGGGGCGAGCAGTACGTC. Translation gives CASSTQGGEQYV.

The chain recombines TRBV19 with TRBJ2-2, with D perhaps TRBD1 (7 bases). The CDR3 has 16 residues. Trimming left V 8 bases short and J 5 bases short, with 21 bases between. In germline, CDR1 is LNHDA, CDR2 SQIVND (reference sequence). CDR3 residues: CASGGGLARGTGELFF. The CDR3, as DNA: TGTGCCAGTGGAGGGGGCCTAGCGAGGGGGACCGGGGAGCTGTTTTTT.

The chain employs TRBV6-5 and TRBJ1-1; TRBD1 might be the D (5 bases). Trimming removed 8 bases at V and 6 bases at J, with 10 bases between. The length of the CDR3 is 11 residues. Germline-derived CDR1 and CDR2 are MNHEY and SVGAGI. CDR3 region: CASGAKAEAFF. The CDR3 region has the DNA TGTGCCAGCGGGGCCAAGGCTGAAGCTTTCTTT.

V and J are TRBV11-2 and TRBJ2-4, with D possibly TRBD2 on 5 matching bases. Germline CDR1 SGHAT, CDR2 FQNNGV. CDR3 length: 13 residues. The germline V and J ends were trimmed by 1 base and 8 bases, with 9 bases remaining between them. Written as DNA, the CDR3 is TGTGCCAGCAGCTTAGTGGTGGAGGACATTCAGTACTTC. It is translated as CASSLVVEDIQYF. Drawing the rest from reference TRBV11-2 and TRBJ2-4, the complete variable domain is EAGVAQSPRYKIIEKRQSVAFWCNPISGHATLYWYQQILGQGPKLLIQFQNNGVVDDSQLPKDRFSAERLKGVDSTLKIQPAKLEDSAVYLCASSLVVEDIQYFGAGTRLSVL.

The rearrangement links TRBV6-5 to TRBJ1-2; 10 bases agree with TRBD1. Germline CDR1 and CDR2: MNHEY and SVGAGI. The CDR3 length is 13 residues. The V and J ends lost 4 bases and 7 bases, in that order; junction bases with no gene match: 3. The CDR3, as DNA: TGTGCCAGCAGTTCGGGACAGGGGATTGGCTACACCTTC. As protein: CASSSGQGIGYTF.